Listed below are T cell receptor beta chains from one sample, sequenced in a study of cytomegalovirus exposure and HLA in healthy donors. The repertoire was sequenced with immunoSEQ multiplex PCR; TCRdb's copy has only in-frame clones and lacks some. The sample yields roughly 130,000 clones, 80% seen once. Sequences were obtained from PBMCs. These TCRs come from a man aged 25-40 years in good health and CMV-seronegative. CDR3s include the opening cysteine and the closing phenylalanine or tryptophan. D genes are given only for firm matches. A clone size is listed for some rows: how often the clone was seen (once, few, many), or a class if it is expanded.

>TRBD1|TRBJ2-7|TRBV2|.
CASRVPPDRNSYEQYF
TGTGCCAGCAGGGTCCCTCCGGACAGGAACAGCTACGAGCAGTACTTC
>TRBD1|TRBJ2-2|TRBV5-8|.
CASSFAGTGITGELFF
TGTGCCAGCTCCTTCGCGGGGACAGGGATCACCGGGGAGCTGTTTTTT
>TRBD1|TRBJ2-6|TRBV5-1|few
CASSTGQSSGANVLTF
TGCGCCAGCAGCACGGGACAGAGCTCTGGGGCCAACGTCCTGACTTTC
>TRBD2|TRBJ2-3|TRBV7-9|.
CASSPGGATDTQYF
TGTGCCAGCAGTCCCGGGGGGGCCACAGATACGCAGTATTTT
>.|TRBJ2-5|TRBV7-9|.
CASSLMGRHPGETQYF
TGTGCCAGCAGCTTAATGGGCAGGCACCCCGGTGAGACCCAGTACTTC
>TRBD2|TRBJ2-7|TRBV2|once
CASSGSGGRGTEQYF
TGTGCCAGCAGTGGATCTGGCGGGAGGGGCACCGAGCAGTACTTC
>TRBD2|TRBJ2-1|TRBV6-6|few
CASTRSGGQGEQFF
TGTGCCAGCACTCGTAGCGGGGGGCAAGGGGAGCAGTTCTTC
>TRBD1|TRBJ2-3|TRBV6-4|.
CASSPGQGADTQYF
TGTGCCAGCAGTCCTGGACAGGGGGCAGATACGCAGTATTTT
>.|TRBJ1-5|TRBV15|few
CATSRAGRGSQPQHF
TGTGCCACCAGCAGAGCGGGGAGGGGGAGTCAGCCCCAGCATTTT
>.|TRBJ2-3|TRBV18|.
CASSPPMGRADTQYF
TGTGCCAGCTCACCTCCGATGGGTCGGGCAGATACGCAGTATTTT
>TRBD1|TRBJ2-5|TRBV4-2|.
CASSQDGDSGSETQYF
TGTGCCAGCAGCCAAGATGGGGACAGTGGTTCAGAGACCCAGTACTTC
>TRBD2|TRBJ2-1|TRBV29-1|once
CSLREGYEQFF
TGCAGCCTTCGGGAGGGCTATGAGCAGTTCTTC
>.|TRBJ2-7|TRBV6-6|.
CASSYGASLNYEQYF
TGTGCCAGCAGTTACGGAGCTAGCCTAAACTACGAGCAGTACTTC
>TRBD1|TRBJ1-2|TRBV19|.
CASSIDREAYGYTF
TGTGCCAGTAGTATCGACAGGGAGGCGTATGGCTACACCTTC
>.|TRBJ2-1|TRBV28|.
CASSLSGIWSEQFF
TGTGCCAGCAGTTTGTCAGGGATCTGGAGTGAGCAGTTCTTC
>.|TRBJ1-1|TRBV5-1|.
CASSAGFQSYTEAFF
TGCGCCAGCAGTGCCGGGTTTCAATCCTACACTGAAGCTTTCTTT
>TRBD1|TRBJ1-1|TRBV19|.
CASSMTGEGWTEAFF
TGTGCCAGTAGTATGACAGGGGAGGGATGGACTGAAGCTTTCTTT
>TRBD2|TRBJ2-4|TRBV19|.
CASSMGGSKNIQYF
TGTGCCAGTAGTATGGGGGGGTCCAAAAACATTCAGTACTTC
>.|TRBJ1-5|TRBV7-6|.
CASSGTNQPQHF
TGTGCCAGCAGCGGCACGAATCAGCCCCAGCATTTT
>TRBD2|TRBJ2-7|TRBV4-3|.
CASSQDRNSGGRYEQYF
TGCGCCAGCAGCCAAGATAGAAATAGCGGGGGGAGGTACGAGCAGTACTTC
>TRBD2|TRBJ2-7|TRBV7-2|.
CASKNRDYSYEQYF
TGTGCCAGCAAGAACCGGGACTATTCCTACGAGCAGTACTTC
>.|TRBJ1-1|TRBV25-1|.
CASRAGGAEGNTEAFF
TGTGCCAGCAGGGCCGGGGGGGCTGAAGGGAACACTGAAGCTTTCTTT
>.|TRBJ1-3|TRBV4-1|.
CASSLQLGTSSGNTIYF
TGCGCCAGCAGCCTACAGTTGGGGACATCCTCTGGAAACACCATATATTTT
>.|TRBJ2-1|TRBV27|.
CASSLSYRAVGNEQFF
TGTGCCAGCAGTTTATCGTACAGGGCCGTGGGGAATGAGCAGTTCTTC
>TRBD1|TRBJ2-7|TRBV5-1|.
CASSFTGVAYEQYF
TGCGCCAGCAGTTTTACAGGGGTGGCCTACGAGCAGTACTTC
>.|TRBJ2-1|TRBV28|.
CASSSSHNEQFF
TGTGCCAGCAGCTCCTCTCACAATGAGCAGTTCTTC
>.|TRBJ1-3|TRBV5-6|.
CASSGGWAGTIYF
TGTGCCAGCAGCGGGGGCTGGGCCGGTACCATATATTTT
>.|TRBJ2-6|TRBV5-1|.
CASSPGHSSGANVLTF
TGCGCCAGCAGCCCGGGACATAGCTCTGGGGCCAACGTCCTGACTTTC
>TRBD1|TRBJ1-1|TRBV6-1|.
CASRRRQGTNTEAFF
TGTGCCAGCCGCCGGCGACAGGGAACGAACACTGAAGCTTTCTTT
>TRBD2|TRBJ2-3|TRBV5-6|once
CASSSWTSGRSDTQYF
TGTGCCAGCAGTTCCTGGACTAGCGGGAGGTCAGATACGCAGTATTTT
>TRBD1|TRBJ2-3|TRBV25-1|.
CASSEVEGAITDTQYF
TGTGCCAGCAGTGAAGTCGAGGGGGCGATCACAGATACGCAGTATTTT
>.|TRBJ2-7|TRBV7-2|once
CASSFLDNYEQYF
TGTGCCAGCAGCTTCTTGGACAACTACGAGCAGTACTTC
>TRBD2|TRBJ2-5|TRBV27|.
CASSHGTSAQETQYF
TGTGCCAGCAGTCATGGGACTAGCGCGCAAGAGACCCAGTACTTC
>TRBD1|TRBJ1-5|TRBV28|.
CASSIGTGSMGNQPQHF
TGTGCCAGCAGTATAGGGACAGGGTCTATGGGCAATCAGCCCCAGCATTTT
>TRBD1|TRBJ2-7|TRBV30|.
CAWSVRDSSYEQYF
TGTGCCTGGAGTGTGAGGGACAGCTCCTACGAGCAGTACTTC
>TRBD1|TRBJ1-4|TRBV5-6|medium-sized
CASSRTGDNEKLFF
TGTGCCAGCAGCCGGACAGGAGATAATGAAAAACTGTTTTTT
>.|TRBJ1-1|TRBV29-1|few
CSVADSGAGTAFF
TGCAGCGTTGCTGACTCAGGGGCAGGGACAGCTTTCTTT
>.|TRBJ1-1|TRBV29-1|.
CSVEENLRMNTEAFF
TGCAGCGTTGAAGAAAATCTGCGGATGAACACTGAAGCTTTCTTT
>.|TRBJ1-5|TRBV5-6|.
CASSYGSNQPQHF
TGTGCCAGCAGCTACGGTAGCAATCAGCCCCAGCATTTT
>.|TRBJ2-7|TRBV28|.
CASSLYTGEQYF
TGTGCCAGCAGTTTGTACACGGGAGAGCAGTACTTC
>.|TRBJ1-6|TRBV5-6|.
CASSLGADYNSPLHF
TGTGCCAGCAGCTTGGGGGCCGATTATAATTCACCCCTCCACTTT
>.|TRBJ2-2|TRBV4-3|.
CASSLLTGPAGELFF
TGCGCCAGCAGCCTCCTAACAGGGCCGGCCGGGGAGCTGTTTTTT
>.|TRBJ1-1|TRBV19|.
CASKSGNTEAFF
TGTGCCAGTAAATCCGGGAACACTGAAGCTTTCTTT
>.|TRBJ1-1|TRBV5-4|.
CASSSGSSGTEAFF
TGTGCCAGCAGCTCAGGGTCATCCGGGACTGAAGCTTTCTTT
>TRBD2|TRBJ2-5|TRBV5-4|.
CASSDSGRGETQYF
TGTGCCAGCAGCGACAGCGGGAGAGGCGAGACCCAGTACTTC
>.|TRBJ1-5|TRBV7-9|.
CASSYSNQPQHF
TGTGCCAGCAGTTATAGCAATCAGCCCCAGCATTTT
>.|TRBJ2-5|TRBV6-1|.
CASSDLQGETQYF
TGTGCCAGCAGTGATCTGCAGGGAGAGACCCAGTACTTC
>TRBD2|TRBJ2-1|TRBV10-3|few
CAISAGLAGANEQFF
TGTGCCATCAGTGCAGGACTAGCGGGCGCGAATGAGCAGTTCTTC
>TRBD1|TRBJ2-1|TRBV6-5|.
CASSYVQGYNEQFF
TGTGCCAGCAGTTACGTACAGGGGTACAATGAGCAGTTCTTC
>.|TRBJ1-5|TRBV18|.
CASSQGSNRNQPQHF
TGTGCCAGCTCTCAAGGGAGTAATCGCAATCAGCCCCAGCATTTT
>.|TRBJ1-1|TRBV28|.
CASSTPGHLMNTEAFF
TGTGCCAGCAGTACTCCGGGACACCTCATGAACACTGAAGCTTTCTTT